Sequencing of this T cell receptor (beta chain) was carried out in a study of blood T cell repertoires in COVID-19. Study-level background: PBMCs, B-cell-depleted T cells, or T cells were the source of the cDNA or gDNA that made up the material.

Measured with immunoSEQ multiplex PCR; TCRdb has only the in-frame clones, and not every one. The table shows fewer than 200,000 clones, with 65% to 85% occurring only once. This CDR3 region has 11 residues. Germline V gene lookup returns CDR1 SGHAT and CDR2 FQNNGV. V was cut by 4 bases and J by 8 bases, with 3 bases left in between. Clinical histories supplied by participants themselves formed the basis of cohort assignment. The V and J genes are TRBV11-2 and TRBJ1-6; D gene unclear. Sequenced sample: PBMCs or T cells enriched from blood (not recorded which). The receptor was isolated from a woman aged 45-60 years in a cohort exposed to, infected with or recovered from COVID-19 (not recorded which). This CDR3 is CASSSHSPLHF. Here the CDR3 DNA reads TGTGCCAGCAGCTCTCATTCACCCCTCCACTTT.